The rows below give T cell receptor beta chains drawn from one sample of a study of monozygotic twins with inflammatory bowel disease. TCRdb re-called the 5' RACE reads; every CDR3 protein appears as one record, without DNA. The sample has about 420,000 distinct CDR3 sequences; the top ten hold approximately 2.3%. Sequencing was done on a sample of blood. All receptors derive from a human donor with ulcerative colitis or Crohn's disease, or a healthy co-twin of an affected twin (not recorded which). Both conserved end residues are part of each CDR3.

CDR3 length: 16; V gene: TRBV7-3; J gene: TRBJ2-3; CDR3 protein: CASTPWGGRGTDTQYF
CDR3 length: 17; V gene: TRBV27; J gene: TRBJ2-7; CDR3 protein: CASSLSATGGSSYEQYF
CDR3 length: 12; V gene: TRBV28; J gene: TRBJ1-2; CDR3 protein: CASSSGPYGYTF
CDR3 length: 17; V gene: TRBV3-1; J gene: TRBJ1-2; CDR3 protein: CASSHKSGTGTNYGYTF
CDR3 length: 15; V gene: TRBV6-1; J gene: TRBJ2-5; CDR3 protein: CASGPLGSGQETQYF
CDR3 length: 13; V gene: TRBV7-2; J gene: TRBJ1-1; CDR3 protein: CASSLGPGPEAFF
CDR3 length: 13; V gene: TRBV7-2; J gene: TRBJ2-1; CDR3 protein: CASSLVSTNEQFF
CDR3 length: 13; V gene: TRBV12-3/TRBV12-4; J gene: TRBJ2-7; CDR3 protein: CASSSTTSPKQYF
CDR3 length: 23; V gene: TRBV18; J gene: TRBJ2-7; CDR3 protein: CASSPPNRGSLNDGLAGGYEQYF
CDR3 length: 16; V gene: TRBV4-3; J gene: TRBJ2-2; CDR3 protein: CASSQGQLPNTGELFF
CDR3 length: 14; V gene: TRBV7-6; J gene: TRBJ2-7; CDR3 protein: CASSPRTGTNEQYF
CDR3 length: 19; V gene: TRBV18; J gene: TRBJ2-1; CDR3 protein: CASSKKREFLLNSYNEQFF
CDR3 length: 13; V gene: TRBV10-3; J gene: TRBJ2-5; CDR3 protein: CAISSEGGETQYF
CDR3 length: 15; V gene: TRBV12-3/TRBV12-4; J gene: TRBJ2-2; CDR3 protein: CASSSTLTKTGELFF
CDR3 length: 15; V gene: TRBV24-1; J gene: TRBJ2-5; CDR3 protein: CATSSTRDNQEIQYF
CDR3 length: 13; V gene: TRBV20-1; J gene: TRBJ2-1; CDR3 protein: CSALPAGGHEQFF
CDR3 length: 12; V gene: TRBV6-5; J gene: TRBJ2-1; CDR3 protein: CASSPQSNEQFF
CDR3 length: 12; V gene: TRBV24-1; J gene: TRBJ2-5; CDR3 protein: CATGSTGETQYF
CDR3 length: 17; V gene: TRBV7-2; J gene: TRBJ2-5; CDR3 protein: CASSLTSGLGRQETQYF
CDR3 length: 14; V gene: TRBV28; J gene: TRBJ2-2; CDR3 protein: CASSWTVNTGELFF
CDR3 length: 16; V gene: TRBV4-3; J gene: TRBJ1-1; CDR3 protein: CASSQESGGIYTEAFF
CDR3 length: 13; V gene: TRBV27; J gene: TRBJ2-7; CDR3 protein: CASSTSAFGEQYF
CDR3 length: 15; V gene: TRBV5-1; J gene: TRBJ2-4; CDR3 protein: CAGSLVGGPGNIQYF
CDR3 length: 16; V gene: TRBV7-2; J gene: TRBJ2-3; CDR3 protein: CASSSLRGGATDTQYF
CDR3 length: 16; V gene: TRBV19; J gene: TRBJ2-7; CDR3 protein: CASSGSGGGGTYEQYF
CDR3 length: 15; V gene: TRBV2; J gene: TRBJ2-1; CDR3 protein: CASSEPGGTYNEQFF
CDR3 length: 14; V gene: TRBV7-8; J gene: TRBJ2-3; CDR3 protein: CASWVGASTDTQYF
CDR3 length: 15; V gene: TRBV18; J gene: TRBJ2-2; CDR3 protein: CASSPLKGNTGELFF
CDR3 length: 17; V gene: TRBV7-2; J gene: TRBJ1-6; CDR3 protein: CASTFTILGRVNSPLHF
CDR3 length: 16; V gene: TRBV5-1; J gene: TRBJ2-1; CDR3 protein: CASSLGLAGGQDEQFF
CDR3 length: 15; V gene: TRBV12-3/TRBV12-4; J gene: TRBJ1-1; CDR3 protein: CASIPTGKSNTEAFF
CDR3 length: 14; V gene: TRBV7-9; J gene: TRBJ2-3; CDR3 protein: CASSSPQGSDTQYF
CDR3 length: 15; V gene: TRBV4-3; J gene: TRBJ2-1; CDR3 protein: CASSQEGTRSNEQFF
CDR3 length: 14; V gene: TRBV5-1; J gene: TRBJ1-1; CDR3 protein: CASRYGQLNTEAFF
CDR3 length: 13; V gene: TRBV12-3/TRBV12-4; J gene: TRBJ2-5; CDR3 protein: CASRNGIQETQYF
CDR3 length: 14; V gene: TRBV5-6; J gene: TRBJ1-1; CDR3 protein: CASINRPMNTEAFF
CDR3 length: 17; V gene: TRBV18; J gene: TRBJ1-5; CDR3 protein: CASSFDRGSYSNQPQHF
CDR3 length: 19; V gene: TRBV11-1; J gene: TRBJ1-4; CDR3 protein: CASSPTLGGRPAVQEKLFF
CDR3 length: 13; V gene: TRBV4-1; J gene: TRBJ2-5; CDR3 protein: CASSQEDGGTQYF
CDR3 length: 16; V gene: TRBV27; J gene: TRBJ2-6; CDR3 protein: CASIDLWTPGANVLTF
CDR3 length: 14; V gene: TRBV5-1; J gene: TRBJ2-1; CDR3 protein: CASSASGGAWEQFF
CDR3 length: 15; V gene: TRBV27; J gene: TRBJ2-1; CDR3 protein: CASSLGGHPYNEQFF
CDR3 length: 17; V gene: TRBV2; J gene: TRBJ2-1; CDR3 protein: CASSVQLAKSSYNEQFF
CDR3 length: 16; V gene: TRBV7-8; J gene: TRBJ2-7; CDR3 protein: CASSARTALLHYEQYF
CDR3 length: 15; V gene: TRBV5-1; J gene: TRBJ2-1; CDR3 protein: CASSSRTGTVNEQFF
CDR3 length: 15; V gene: TRBV20-1; J gene: TRBJ1-3; CDR3 protein: CSAPKGNSGGNTIYF
CDR3 length: 13; V gene: TRBV5-1; J gene: TRBJ1-1; CDR3 protein: CASSLAQNTEAFF
CDR3 length: 14; V gene: TRBV7-2; J gene: TRBJ1-5; CDR3 protein: CASSLRVDNQPQHF
CDR3 length: 14; V gene: TRBV2; J gene: TRBJ2-6; CDR3 protein: CAVGQGDGANVLTF
CDR3 length: 16; V gene: TRBV29-1; J gene: TRBJ2-5; CDR3 protein: CSVERDAREYQETQYF
CDR3 length: 12; V gene: TRBV7-2; J gene: TRBJ1-6; CDR3 protein: CASSLAASPLHF
CDR3 length: 12; V gene: TRBV5-1; J gene: TRBJ2-1; CDR3 protein: CASSLEEGEQFF
CDR3 length: 16; V gene: TRBV6-1; J gene: TRBJ1-5; CDR3 protein: CASSVFSRGSNQPQHF